Listed here are 22 T cell receptor beta chains from one sample, sequenced in a study of blood T cell repertoires in COVID-19. Assay: immunoSEQ multiplex PCR; the TCRdb copy retains only in-frame clones and omits some. The sample carries 350,000 to 400,000 clones, approximately 90% recorded once. Specimen: PBMCs or T cells enriched from blood (not recorded which). These receptors came from a woman in her thirties or forties who had been exposed to COVID-19.

The V and J genes are TRBV12-3 or TRBV12-4 and TRBJ1-6, with D possibly matching TRBD1 (6 bases). The CDR3 covers 13 residues. The ends were cut back, 3 bases at V and 10 bases at J, with 10 bases in the middle. The CDR3 nucleotides are TGTGCCAGCAGTTTTAGGGGGGGCTCACCCCTCCACTTT. Translating gives CASSFRGGSPLHF.

The chain uses TRBV5-4 and TRBJ1-2; TRBD1 aligns across 8 bases. Germline CDR1 and CDR2: SGHNT and YYREEE (reference sequence). The CDR3 has 13 amino acids. Losses at the gene ends were 4 bases for V and 4 bases for J; bases not matched to a gene: 3. CDR3: CASSQGQGYGYTF. CDR3 nucleotides: TGTGCCAGCAGCCAAGGACAGGGCTATGGCTACACCTTC.

The gene calls are TRBV7-2 and TRBJ1-6, with D possibly being TRBD1 (6 bases). Germline assignment: CDR1 SGHTA and CDR2 FQGNSA. Trimming removed 3 bases at V and 4 bases at J, with 7 bases between. This CDR3 has 14 residues. CDR3 in DNA: TGTGCCAGCAGCTTGCAGGGGTATAATTCACCCCTCCACTTT. It codes for CASSLQGYNSPLHF.

This rearrangement joins TRBV4-2 to TRBJ1-2; D is perhaps TRBD1 (6 bases). Germline lookup yields CDR1 LGHNA and CDR2 YNFKEQ. This CDR3 has 16 amino acids. V was shortened by 0 bases and J by 4 bases, with 15 bases between the two germline ends. The CDR3 sequence: CASSQDLSSQGYGYTF. CDR3 sequence (DNA): TGTGCCAGCAGCCAAGATTTATCTTCACAGGGCTATGGCTACACCTTC.

This CDR3 is CASSPTWSPNTGELFF. In DNA form, the CDR3 reads TGTGCCAGCAGCCCAACGTGGAGCCCGAACACCGGGGAGCTGTTTTTT. V gene TRBV11-3 combines with J gene TRBJ2-2; D gene uncertain. Germline assignment: CDR1 SGHNT and CDR2 YENEEA. With 5 bases removed from V and 0 bases from J, the gap between germline ends came to 13 bases. This CDR3 contains 16 residues.

The chain employs TRBV19 and TRBJ2-2; TRBD1 matches at 8 bases. V trimming: 3 bases; J trimming: 0 bases; junction bases outside the gene matches: 6. The CDR3 is 17 residues long. CDR1 is LNHDA and CDR2 is SQIVND in the germline V gene (reference sequence). CDR3 residues: CASSIGRDRSNTGELFF. As DNA, the CDR3 is TGTGCCAGTAGTATTGGGCGGGACAGGTCGAACACCGGGGAGCTGTTTTTT.

This chain uses TRBV14 with TRBJ1-4, with 7 nucleotides matching TRBD1. CDR1 SGHDN and CDR2 FVKESK come from the germline V gene. Unmatched junction bases numbered 3, after V lost 1 base and J lost 4 bases. This CDR3 region has 15 residues. CDR3 coding DNA: TGTGCCAGCAGCCAAGTGACAGGGAGTAATGAAAAACTGTTTTTT. This sequence encodes CASSQVTGSNEKLFF.

The rearrangement uses TRBV18 and TRBJ1-6; no reliable D call. Looked up from germline, CDR1 is KGHSH and CDR2 is LQKENI. V gave up 3 bases and J gave up 8 bases, with 14 bases separating them. The CDR3 extends over 15 amino acids. The DNA of the CDR3 is TGTGCCAGCTCACCCGGAGGACCGTCAGATTCACCCCTCCACTTT. Its protein product is CASSPGGPSDSPLHF.

The chain joins TRBV6-1 to TRBJ2-1; 12 bases are shared with TRBD2. The CDR3 runs to 15 residues. Trimming at V came to 2 bases and at J to 9 bases, leaving 5 bases not matched to a gene. Germline V gene sequence: CDR1 MNHNS, CDR2 SASEGT. Here the CDR3 reads CASSELAGGPGEQFF. CDR3 DNA: TGTGCCAGCAGTGAACTAGCGGGGGGGCCTGGTGAGCAGTTCTTC.

The chain recombines TRBV19 with TRBJ1-2; 8 bases align to TRBD1. From germline, CDR1 is LNHDA and CDR2 SQIVND (reference sequence). V was pared by 5 bases and J by 4 bases, with 9 bases of the junction left unmatched. The length of the CDR3 is 15 residues. CDR3 region: CASSPDRGRLYGYTF. The CDR3 coding sequence is TGTGCCAGTAGTCCTGACAGGGGACGGCTCTATGGCTACACCTTC.

This clone was recorded only once. This chain links TRBV11-3 with TRBJ2-3, with D perhaps matching TRBD2 (7 bases). Germline V gene data show CDR1 as SGHNT and CDR2 as YENEEA. V lost 6 bases to trimming and J lost 2 bases, with 15 bases between them. The CDR3 totals 15 residues. CDR3 in DNA: TGTGCCAGCAGTGGATATGGGGGGGCCACAGATACGCAGTATTTT. Its protein product is CASSGYGGATDTQYF.

The V call is TRBV4-3, the J call TRBJ1-1, with D hard to call. The germline V gene encodes CDR1 LGHNA and CDR2 YSLEER. V lost 4 bases, J lost 5 bases, and 14 bases lay in between. The CDR3 runs 14 residues. The CDR3 DNA sequence: TGCGCCAGCAGCCGGCGAGGGCTTGGGACTGAAGCTTTCTTT. Protein product: CASSRRGLGTEAFF.

The chain uses TRBV27 and TRBJ2-1; 7 bases align to TRBD1. The length of the CDR3 is 14 residues. Germline lookup yields CDR1 MNHEY and CDR2 SMNVEV (reference sequence). The J segment lost 8 bases and the V segment lost 5 bases, leaving 9 bases of the junction unmatched. The CDR3 DNA reads as TGTGCCAGCAGTATACAGGGGCGGATCGATGAGCAGTTCTTC. Its translation is CASSIQGRIDEQFF.

The chain is built from TRBV20-1 and TRBJ1-2; no firm D call. The CDR3 covers 13 residues. Germline V gene sequence: CDR1 DFQATT, CDR2 SNEGSKA (reference sequence). V was pared by 6 bases and J by 4 bases, with 15 bases between. This chain's CDR3 is CSASPGRSYGYTF. The CDR3 DNA is TGCAGTGCCAGTCCCGGAAGGAGCTATGGCTACACCTTC.

This chain uses TRBV6-6 with TRBJ2-1; the match to TRBD2 covers 10 bases. The germline CDR1 and CDR2 sequences are MNHNY and SVGAGI (reference sequence). V was clipped by 10 bases and J by 5 bases; unmatched bases: 5. There are 13 residues in the CDR3. CDR3 in DNA: TGTGCCACCCGACTAGCGGGCAACAATGAGCAGTTCTTC. Residues: CATRLAGNNEQFF.

This clone was found once. J is TRBJ1-2 and V is TRBV19, with TRBD1 identical over 7 bases. CDR1 and CDR2 from the germline V gene are LNHDA and SQIVND (reference sequence). V lost 5 bases, J lost 4 bases, and 7 bases stayed unmatched. The CDR3 is made up of 14 amino acids. The DNA of the CDR3 is TGTGCCAGTAGTCGGACAGGAGCATCCTATGGCTACACCTTC. Protein product: CASSRTGASYGYTF.

The rearrangement links TRBV4-1 to TRBJ1-2; D might be TRBD1 (5 bases). This CDR3 is built from 15 residues. CDR1 is MGHRA and CDR2 is YSYEKL in the germline V gene. V was shortened by 1 base and J by 1 base, with 10 bases between the two germline ends. In nucleotides, the CDR3 is TGCGCCAGCAGCCAAGTGCAGGGTTTTAACTATGGCTACACCTTC. It specifies CASSQVQGFNYGYTF.

The V call is TRBV7-2, the J call TRBJ2-5, with TRBD2 matching 10 bases. The germline gives CDR1 SGHTA, CDR2 FQGNSA. This CDR3 region has 18 residues. Losses at the gene ends were 3 bases for V and 2 bases for J; bases not matched to a gene: 12. The CDR3 loop is CASSFSALAGVRQETQYF. CDR3 DNA: TGTGCCAGCAGCTTCTCCGCCCTAGCGGGAGTACGACAAGAGACCCAGTACTTC.

The genes are TRBV19 and TRBJ1-5, with 7 bases lining up with TRBD1. V dropped 8 bases and J dropped 6; count of bases not matched to a gene: 10. The CDR3 is 14 amino acids. Looked up from germline, CDR1 is LNHDA and CDR2 is SQIVND (reference sequence). The DNA for the CDR3 is TGTGCCAGTCTAGCAACAGGGGCGGGTCAGCCCCAGCATTTT. Its translation: CASLATGAGQPQHF.

The chain links TRBV19 to TRBJ2-7, with D possibly matching TRBD2 (5 bases). V was clipped by 5 bases and J by 0 bases, with 17 bases between them. Per the germline V gene, CDR1 is LNHDA and CDR2 is SQIVND (reference sequence). The CDR3 runs 16 residues. CDR3 sequence: CASSVSRRAISYEQYF. The CDR3 nucleotides read TGTGCCAGTAGTGTGAGCCGGCGGGCCATCTCCTACGAGCAGTACTTC.

The chain joins TRBV10-1 to TRBJ2-1; TRBD2 might be the D (7 bases). From germline, CDR1 is WNHNN and CDR2 SYGVQD (reference sequence). This CDR3 has 14 amino acids. V was clipped by 2 bases and J by 10 bases, with 15 bases between them. DNA for the CDR3: TGCGCCAGCAGTGAGGTCGGGGGGCCGGGGGAGCAGTTCTTC. Encoded protein: CASSEVGGPGEQFF.

The chain combines TRBV19 with TRBJ1-5; 8 nucleotides match TRBD1. CDR1 is LNHDA and CDR2 is SQIVND in the germline V gene (reference sequence). CDR3 size: 13 residues. The trim removed 5 bases at V and 7 bases at J, leaving 4 bases unmatched. The CDR3 reads CASSFQGAQPQHF. The CDR3 DNA follows: TGTGCCAGTAGTTTTCAGGGGGCACAGCCCCAGCATTTT. Looking up the rest from reference TRBV19 and TRBJ1-5 gives the full variable domain: DGGITQSPKYLFRKEGQNVTLSCEQNLNHDAMYWYRQDPGQGLRLIYYSQIVNDFQKGDIAEGYSVSREKKESFPLTVTSAQKNPTAFYLCASSFQGAQPQHFGDGTRLSIL.